The present T cell receptor beta chain was sequenced within a study of T cell responses to AZD1222 COVID-19 vaccine. Some clones are missing from TCRdb's copy, which holds only in-frame ones; the method was immunoSEQ multiplex PCR. The data show 90,000 to 120,000 clones, about 90% seen once. Findings and caveats of the study: Unmutated variant regions are reportedly targeted by nearly half of spike-specific TCRs. The study identified only 6 or 7 AZD1222 recipients as seropositive at baseline. There were vaccine-associated CD4 TCRs across spike, dominant at 160-218 and 743-854.

Comment on this clone: Its antigen is unknown.

Second-dose schedules of about 4 or about 12 weeks were combined. Sequenced material: peripheral blood, taken 28 days after the second AZD1222 dose. The receptor's source is an adult who received the AZD1222 COVID-19 vaccine.

The CDR3 DNA sequence: TGTGCCAGCAGTCCCGAGTTCCGTGGTCCGAGCTCCTACGAGCAGTACTTC. This gives the protein CASSPEFRGPSSYEQYF. This sequence joins TRBV28 and TRBJ2-7; D is ambiguous. The CDR3 length is 17 residues. The V gene's germline CDR1 is MDHEN and CDR2 SYDVKM. V lost 5 bases and J lost 0, with 20 bases in between.